A single sample gave rise to the 14 T cell receptor beta chains below, sequenced in a study of cytomegalovirus exposure and HLA in healthy donors. 13 Jbeta primers and 60 Vbeta primers were used for the PCR. This table comes from immunoSEQ multiplex PCR, and its TCRdb copy is limited to in-frame clones, with some not included. The sample holds some 120,000 clones, over 65% seen once. Sequenced material: PBMCs. The origin of the receptors is a woman in her forties in good health and CMV-seronegative.

J is TRBJ2-5 and V is TRBV19; unclear D gene. Germline CDR1 is LNHDA and CDR2 is SQIVND (reference sequence). The CDR3 spans 13 residues. The V gene lost 5 bases and the J gene lost 1 base, with 8 bases spanning the gap. CDR3 residues: CASSWPGQETQYF. CDR3 in DNA: TGTGCCAGTAGTTGGCCGGGCCAAGAGACCCAGTACTTC.

V and J are TRBV28 and TRBJ1-2, with 12 bases matching TRBD1. The CDR3 totals 14 residues. The germline V gene encodes CDR1 MDHEN and CDR2 SYDVKM. V was clipped by 6 bases and J by 7 bases; unmatched bases: 6. The CDR3 DNA sequence: TGTGCCAGCAGGGGGGACAGGGGGCAATCTGGCTACACCTTC. Its translation is CASRGDRGQSGYTF.

The chain links TRBV4-2 to TRBJ2-1, with 7 nucleotides matching TRBD2. CDR1 and CDR2 from the germline V gene are LGHNA and YNFKEQ. This CDR3 is 18 amino acids long. J gave up 4 bases and V 0 bases, and 12 bases lay outside the gene matches. The CDR3 coding sequence is TGTGCCAGCAGCCAAGAGCTGCCCGGACTAGAGGAATACAATGAGCAGTTCTTC. This translates into CASSQELPGLEEYNEQFF.

V usage is TRBV5-8 and J usage is TRBJ2-1; 10 nucleotides match TRBD2. V was pared by 0 bases and J by 8 bases, with 5 bases of the junction left unmatched. This CDR3 has 15 amino acids. From germline, CDR1 is SGHTS and CDR2 YDEGEE. In nucleotides, the CDR3 is TGTGCCAGCAGCTTGGTAGGGCTAGCGGGAGATGAGCAGTTCTTC. This encodes CASSLVGLAGDEQFF.

This clone was seen only a few times. The V gene is TRBV5-1, the J gene TRBJ1-2; 9 bases match TRBD1. Germline V gene lookup returns CDR1 SGHRS and CDR2 YFSETQ. The CDR3 is made up of 14 amino acids. The trim removed 6 bases at V and 2 bases at J, leaving 5 bases unmatched. DNA of the CDR3: TGCGCCAGCACGGACAGGGGAGGAAACTATGGCTACACCTTC. This encodes CASTDRGGNYGYTF.

This clone was counted a few times. V gene TRBV1 combines with J gene TRBJ2-7; the table's TRBD1 call for D was not verified on the DNA. TRBV1 is an annotated pseudogene. This CDR3 has 21 amino acids. The DNA for the CDR3 is TGCACCAGCAGCCAAGATCCCTGGGACAGGGCCCCGTACGGGGACCCTTACGAGCAGTACTTC. Amino acid sequence: CTSSQDPWDRAPYGDPYEQYF.

The chain joins TRBV28 to TRBJ2-3; 7 nucleotides match TRBD1. V was pared by 6 bases and J by 2 bases, with 11 bases of the junction left unmatched. Germline CDR1 and CDR2: MDHEN and SYDVKM. This CDR3 has 16 residues. The CDR3 coding sequence is TGTGCCAGCAGACCGCTGGGGACAGTCTACACAGATACGCAGTATTTT. Its protein product is CASRPLGTVYTDTQYF.

The chain carries TRBV7-2 and TRBJ2-5, with TRBD2 identical over 8 bases. The end of the DNA aligns better with TRBJ2-7, so the J call may be wrong. The CDR3 totals 15 residues. In germline, CDR1 is SGHTA, CDR2 FQGNSA. In nucleotides, the CDR3 is TGTGCCAGCAGCCGGAGCGGGAGTCACTCCTACGAGCAGTACTTC. Translation: CASSRSGSHSYEQYF.

V and J are TRBV18 and TRBJ1-1; tentative D call: TRBD1 (6 bases). Germline V gene data show CDR1 as KGHSH and CDR2 as LQKENI. Trimming left V 3 bases short and J 1 base short, with 9 bases between. The CDR3 loop spans 14 amino acids. The CDR3 sequence is CASSPPGANTEAFF. For the CDR3, the DNA is TGTGCCAGCTCACCGCCAGGGGCGAACACTGAAGCTTTCTTT.

The rearrangement uses TRBV5-1 and TRBJ2-4; TRBD1 matches 8 bases. The germline gives CDR1 SGHRS, CDR2 YFSETQ. V was pared by 1 base and J by 4 bases, with 10 bases of the junction left unmatched. There are 17 residues in the CDR3. CDR3 loop: CASSLRWGGQGKNIQYF. Written as DNA, the CDR3 is TGCGCCAGCAGCTTGCGGTGGGGAGGACAGGGAAAAAACATTCAGTACTTC.

The chain recombines TRBV19 with TRBJ1-2, with D perhaps matching TRBD1 (5 bases). CDR3 length: 13 amino acids. The germline V and J ends were trimmed by 7 bases and 3 bases, with 12 bases remaining between them. CDR1 and CDR2 (germline): LNHDA, SQIVND (reference sequence). CDR3 bases: TGTGCCAGTAACCTCCAGGGCCACTATGGCTACACCTTC. It is translated as CASNLQGHYGYTF.

This sequence joins TRBV4-2 and TRBJ1-2, with D possibly matching TRBD1 (5 bases). Germline lookup yields CDR1 LGHNA and CDR2 YNFKEQ. This CDR3 contains 15 residues. Trimming stripped 0 bases from V and 3 bases from J, with 11 bases between. The CDR3 DNA is TGTGCCAGCAGCCAAGATTCAGGGTTCGACTATGGCTACACCTTC. Translation: CASSQDSGFDYGYTF.

The rearrangement links TRBV12-2 to TRBJ2-6; the table gives TRBD1 as D, unverified against the DNA. TRBV12-2 is a known pseudogene. The CDR3 has 18 residues. The CDR3: CASRLSRGRYSGANGLTF. The DNA of the CDR3 is TGTGCAAGTCGCCTTTCCAGGGGGCGATACTCTGGGGCCAACGGCCTGACTTTC.

Note on this clone: Relative to the germline gene, one junction end is altered; a read error may explain this. The chain uses TRBV7-9 and TRBJ1-1; no clear D gene. Germline V gene data show CDR1 as SEHNR and CDR2 as FQNEAQ (reference sequence). The CDR3 sequence is 12 residues long. The CDR3 sequence is CSSGPRASEAFF. DNA for the CDR3: TGTTCCAGCGGGCCGAGGGCCTCTGAAGCTTTCTTT.